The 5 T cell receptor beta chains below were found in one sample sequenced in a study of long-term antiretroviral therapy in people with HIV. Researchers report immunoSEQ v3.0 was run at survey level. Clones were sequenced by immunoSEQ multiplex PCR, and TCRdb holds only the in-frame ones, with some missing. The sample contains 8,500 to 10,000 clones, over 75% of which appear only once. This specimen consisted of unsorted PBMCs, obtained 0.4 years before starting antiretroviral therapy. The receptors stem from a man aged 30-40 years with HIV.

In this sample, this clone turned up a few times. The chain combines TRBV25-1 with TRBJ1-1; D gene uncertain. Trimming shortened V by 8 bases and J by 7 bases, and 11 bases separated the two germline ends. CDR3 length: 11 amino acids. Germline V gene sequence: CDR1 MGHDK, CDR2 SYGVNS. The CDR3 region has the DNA TGTGCCAGCTCAGAGGTCGGTGAAGCTTTCTTT. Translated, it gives CASSEVGEAFF.

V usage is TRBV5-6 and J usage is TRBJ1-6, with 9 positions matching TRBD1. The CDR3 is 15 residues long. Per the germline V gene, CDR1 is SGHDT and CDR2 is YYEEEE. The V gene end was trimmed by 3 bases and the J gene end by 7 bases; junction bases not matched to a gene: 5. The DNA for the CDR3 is TGTGCCAGCAGCTCCTGGGACAGGGTGAATTCACCCCTCCACTTT. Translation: CASSSWDRVNSPLHF.

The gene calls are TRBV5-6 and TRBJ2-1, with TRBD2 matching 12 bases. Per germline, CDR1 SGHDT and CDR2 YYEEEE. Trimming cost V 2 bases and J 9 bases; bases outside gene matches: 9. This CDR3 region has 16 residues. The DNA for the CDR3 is TGTGCCAGCAGCTTAGCTAGCGGGAGGGCCCTCGGTGAGCAGTTCTTC. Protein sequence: CASSLASGRALGEQFF.

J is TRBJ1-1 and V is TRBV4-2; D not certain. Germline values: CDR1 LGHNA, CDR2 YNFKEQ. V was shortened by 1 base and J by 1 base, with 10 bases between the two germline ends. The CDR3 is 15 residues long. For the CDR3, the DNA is TGTGCCAGCAGCCAAGCGGGGTCAAGGAACACTGAAGCTTTCTTT. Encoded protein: CASSQAGSRNTEAFF.

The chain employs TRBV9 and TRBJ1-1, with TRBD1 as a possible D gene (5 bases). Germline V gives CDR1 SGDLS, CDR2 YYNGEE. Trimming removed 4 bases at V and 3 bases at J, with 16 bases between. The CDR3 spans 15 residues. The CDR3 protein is CASSLLQGSYTEAFF. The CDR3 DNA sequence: TGTGCCAGCAGCCTTCTTCAGGGTTCCTACACTGAAGCTTTCTTT.